This T cell receptor (beta chain) comes out of a study of human T cells and chemical hapten exposure. As to time point: pre-sensitization, week 0. Noted treatment: therapeutic diphenylcyclopropenone sensitization with weekly scalp DPC. The CDR3 totals 14 residues. V lost 2 bases and J lost 4, with 12 bases in between. Germline V CDR1 and CDR2: DFQATT, SNEGSKA (reference sequence). It was the library that attached unique molecular identifiers to individual cDNA molecules. Original analysis: Samples had a median of 95,638 TCRs, ranging roughly 23,224 to 750,000. TCRdb reanalysed the RACE reads using MiXCR and keeps one entry per CDR3 protein. TCRdb, not the original authors, processed these V and J calls. The table includes about 300,000 distinct CDR3 sequences, approximately 5% detected once.

The V and J genes are TRBV20-1 and TRBJ1-5; possible D gene TRBD1, 5 bases. This TCR was sampled from a woman between 18 and 29 years old with alopecia areata. Some clones in this sample may be carry-over from other donors' samples. The sequences come from whole blood, collected in connection with sensitization to the hapten diphenylcyclopropenone (DPC). The CDR3 coding sequence is TGCAGTGCTAGAAATGGGGCCCTTAATCAGCCCCAGCATTTT. Encoded protein: CSARNGALNQPQHF.